This T cell receptor beta chain was recorded in a study of blood T cells in healthy people across ages. This CDR3 comprises 19 residues. It was with a sample-barcoded 5' primer and a J-beta primer mix that a second PCR of roughly 7 to 12 cycles was run. Every molecule of cDNA carried a tag from a template-switch adaptor with 12 random nucleotides. Using its own MiXCR run on the 5' RACE reads, TCRdb lists one record per CDR3 protein. The top ten hold less than 2.5% of the sample, which has about 1.8 million distinct CDR3 sequences, approximately 50% seen once. This rearrangement joins TRBV21-1 to TRBJ2-3; TRBD1 is the table's D call and was not checked against the DNA. TRBV21-1 is deemed a pseudogene. This receptor was taken from a woman in her thirties or forties in good health. The specimen was blood. Written as DNA, the CDR3 is TGTGCCAGCAGGGAAGGAAATCAGGGGTCTATAACTAGCACAGATACGCAGTATTTT. This encodes CASREGNQGSITSTDTQYF.